The source of this TCR beta chain is a study of beta chain features in type 1 diabetes. Broader study findings: Type 1 diabetes patients had fewer VDJ junction insertions and more deletions. Shortening that was moderate but significant affected the TCRB CDR3s of Type 1 diabetes patients in all four CD4+ subsets.

Via CD45RO/CCR7/CD25/CD127/CD95/CD27, cells of the CD4+ naive, central memory, regulatory and stem cell-like memory subsets were sorted. Purities in excess of 95% were seen in all sorted populations. Sequencing targeted expressed TCRB transcripts, as all isolated RNA had been reverse transcribed. Sequencing used immunoSEQ multiplex PCR; TCRdb keeps in-frame clones, though not all of them. The sample lists hundreds of thousands of clones, roughly 13% seen once, with 0.035% to 0.045% in the top ten. V was pared by 4 bases and J by 10 bases, with 5 bases of the junction left unmatched. The CDR3 has 12 amino acids. Germline CDR1 is SGHRS and CDR2 is YFSETQ. Notes on this clone: As yet, its antigen is unknown.

The rearrangement links TRBV5-1 to TRBJ1-2, with 9 bases fitting TRBD1. The origin of this receptor is a man between 18 and 35 years old with type 1 diabetes. The specimen was naive CD4+ T cells from blood. CDR3 in DNA: TGCGCCAGCAGCCAGGGACAGGGCCCCTACACCTTC. Its protein product is CASSQGQGPYTF.